Listed here are 24 T cell receptor beta chains from one sample, sequenced in a study of read filtering for tumor transcriptome and immune sequencing. The library was built from about 400 ng RNA with molecular barcoded adaptors for alpha/delta and beta/gamma chains. MiXCR was run by TCRdb on the reads, yielding one entry per CDR3 protein. The sample consists of about 63,000 distinct CDR3 sequences, roughly 13% of them appearing once. Sequencing used a population of CD138-negative cells sorted from bone marrow. These receptors all come from a donor older than 35 with multiple myeloma.

In this sample, this clonotype turned up many times. The chain couples TRBV5-1 to TRBJ1-1; D remains unclear. Germline CDR1 reads SGHRS; CDR2 reads YFSETQ. CDR3 length equals 14 residues. Deletions cut 0 bases from V and 5 bases from J, with 11 bases between. Written as DNA, the CDR3 is TGCGCCAGCAGCTTGGGACACCCGGGGACTGAAGCTTTCTTT. This encodes CASSLGHPGTEAFF.

This clonotype showed up many times. The chain employs TRBV29-1 and TRBJ2-3; 7 nucleotides align to TRBD2. The CDR3 has 13 amino acids. V shed 5 bases and J 3 bases; nucleotides not matched to a gene: 5. Germline CDR1 and CDR2: SQVTM and ANQGSEA. As DNA, the CDR3 is TGCAGCGTTAAAGCGGGACTGACAGATACGCAGTATTTT. Translation: CSVKAGLTDTQYF.

This chain links TRBV5-1 with TRBJ2-5; D perhaps matches TRBD2 (6 bases). The CDR3 runs to 13 residues. The V gene's germline CDR1 is SGHRS and CDR2 YFSETQ. Trimming shortened V by 9 bases and J by 1 base, and 13 bases separated the two germline ends. The CDR3 coding sequence is TGCGCCACCTCTCCGGGGGTCCAAGAGACCCAGTACTTC. Residues: CATSPGVQETQYF.

This rearrangement joins TRBV3-1 to TRBJ2-5; D may be TRBD2 (5 bases). The CDR3 is made up of 14 amino acids. Germline lookup yields CDR1 LGHDT and CDR2 YNNKEL (reference sequence). V was trimmed by 6 bases and J by 0 bases, leaving 11 bases between them. The chain's CDR3 is CASSRFGDQETQYF. In nucleotides, the CDR3 is TGTGCCAGCAGTCGTTTCGGGGACCAAGAGACCCAGTACTTC.

There are a few counts of this clonotype. This chain uses TRBV7-9 with TRBJ2-5; TRBD1 is a possible D gene (5 bases). Trimming pared 11 bases from V and 1 base from J, leaving 14 bases between. CDR3 length: 13 residues. Germline-derived CDR1 and CDR2 are SEHNR and FQNEAQ (reference sequence). This CDR3 reads CAAVRGTQETQYF. In DNA form, the CDR3 reads TGTGCCGCGGTAAGGGGCACCCAAGAGACCCAGTACTTC.

This sequence joins TRBV5-4 and TRBJ2-2, with D unresolved. There are 16 residues in the CDR3. Germline CDR1 is SGHNT and CDR2 is YYREEE (reference sequence). V dropped 1 base and J dropped 1 base, with 11 bases sitting between them. Here the CDR3 reads CASSLLQRLNTGELFF. In DNA, the CDR3 is TGTGCCAGCAGCTTGTTGCAGCGTCTGAACACCGGGGAGCTGTTTTTT.

This clonotype was recorded at least ten times. The chain combines TRBV7-2 with TRBJ1-5; 8 bases align to TRBD1. Germline V lookup: CDR1 SGHTA, CDR2 FQGNSA. This CDR3 contains 16 residues. The ends lost 5 bases at V and 1 base at J; junction bases unmatched: 7. In nucleotides, the CDR3 is TGTGCCAGCAGCGGAACAGGGGGTAAAAGCAATCAGCCCCAGCATTTT. This sequence encodes CASSGTGGKSNQPQHF.

On this clonotype: This CDR3 fails to terminate in the conserved phenylalanine or tryptophan, so it likely reflects a read error. The rearrangement links TRBV12-3 or TRBV12-4 to TRBJ2-2; D may be TRBD2 (7 bases). The CDR3 has 15 residues. The V gene lost 7 bases and the J gene lost 3 bases, with 15 bases spanning the gap. The CDR3 is CASTRGGLYTGELFL. In DNA form, the CDR3 reads TGTGCCAGCACAAGGGGGGGGCTTTACACCGGGGAGCTGTTTCTT.

This clonotype appeared many times. This chain links TRBV18 with TRBJ1-1; TRBD1 aligns across 8 bases. Germline trimming cut 2 bases from V and 5 bases from J; bases unmatched to any gene: 1. Germline-derived CDR1 and CDR2 are KGHSH and LQKENI. The CDR3 covers 13 residues. In DNA, the CDR3 is TGTGCCAGCTCACCAACAGGGGGGACTGAAGCTTTCTTT. This translates into CASSPTGGTEAFF.

This clonotype was counted a few times. A much larger clone differs from this one at a single base, so this may be a read error. No conserved phenylalanine or tryptophan is present at the end of the CDR3, so a read error is the likely explanation. V usage is TRBV29-1 and J usage is TRBJ1-5; 7 bases agree with TRBD1. Per germline, CDR1 SQVTM and CDR2 ANQGSEA. V lost 6 bases and J lost 0; bases outside the gene matches: 8. The CDR3 loop spans 15 amino acids. DNA of the CDR3: TGCAGCGTCAGCTGGGACAGAAATAGCAATCAGCCCCAGCATCTT. Encoded protein: CSVSWDRNSNQPQHL.

This clonotype has ten or more counts. This chain uses TRBV14 with TRBJ1-2; TRBD1 aligns across 7 bases. The CDR3 runs to 15 residues. V lost 2 bases, J lost 4 bases, and 7 bases stayed unmatched. Germline V CDR1 and CDR2: SGHDN, FVKESK. The CDR3 loop is CASSQNDRATYGYTF. Here the CDR3 DNA reads TGTGCCAGCAGCCAAAACGACAGGGCCACCTATGGCTACACCTTC.

Many counts were recorded for this clonotype. V gene TRBV7-2 combines with J gene TRBJ1-2; D is unresolved. The CDR3 runs to 15 residues. Per germline, CDR1 SGHTA and CDR2 FQGNSA. V was shortened by 5 bases and J by 1 base, with 14 bases between the two germline ends. CDR3 coding DNA: TGTGCCAGCAGCCCAATGGCAGGAATTAACTATGGCTACACCTTC. Translating it yields CASSPMAGINYGYTF. The whole variable domain, filled in from reference TRBV7-2 and TRBJ1-2, reads GAGVSQSPSNKVTEKGKDVELRCDPISGHTALYWYRQSLGQGLEFLIYFQGNSAPDKSGLPSDRFSAERTGGSVSTLTIQRTQQEDSAVYLCASSPMAGINYGYTFGSGTRLTVV.

This clonotype has a count of ten or more. V gene TRBV10-3 combines with J gene TRBJ2-6; D is possibly TRBD1 (6 bases). Trimming stripped 3 bases from V and 2 bases from J, with 8 bases between. Germline V gene data show CDR1 as ENHRY and CDR2 as SYGVKD. The CDR3 is 15 residues long. The CDR3: CAISDRGAGANVLTF. Written as DNA, the CDR3 is TGTGCCATCAGTGACAGGGGAGCTGGGGCCAACGTCCTGACTTTC.

The rearrangement links TRBV19 to TRBJ2-7; D is undetermined. From germline, CDR1 is LNHDA and CDR2 SQIVND (reference sequence). The CDR3 is 14 residues long. The V end was cut by 3 bases, the J end by 3 bases, with 12 bases between. CDR3: CASSIKTSFYEQYF. CDR3 DNA: TGTGCCAGTAGTATTAAGACCTCCTTCTACGAGCAGTACTTC.

Only a few counts were recorded for this clonotype. V gene TRBV7-9 combines with J gene TRBJ2-3; perhaps D is TRBD1 or TRBD2 (5 bases each). Looked up from germline, CDR1 is SEHNR and CDR2 is FQNEAQ (reference sequence). The V gene lost 2 bases and the J gene lost 3 bases, with 15 bases spanning the gap. CDR3 length: 16 amino acids. The CDR3 region has the DNA TGTGCCAGCAGCTTATACTTGTCGGGGCCTACAGATACGCAGTATTTT. It specifies CASSLYLSGPTDTQYF.

The CDR3 reads CASSQDLLPAGELFF. In DNA, the CDR3 is TGTGCCAGCAGCCAAGATCTGCTACCAGCCGGGGAGCTGTTTTTT. The rearrangement uses TRBV14 and TRBJ2-2; D is unclear. The CDR3 contains 15 residues. Trimming stripped 0 bases from V and 6 bases from J, with 11 bases between. Per germline, CDR1 SGHDN and CDR2 FVKESK.

This clonotype has at least ten counts. The CDR3 DNA follows: TGTGCCAGCAGCTTAGGGGCTCTGCGTGTAAGCGGGGGGATCTACGAGCAGTACTTC. Its protein product is CASSLGALRVSGGIYEQYF. This chain uses TRBV7-8 with TRBJ2-7; 9 nucleotides line up with TRBD2. The germline V gene encodes CDR1 SGHVS and CDR2 FQNEAQ. The trim removed 1 base at V and 3 bases at J, leaving 16 bases unmatched. The CDR3 consists of 19 residues. The full variable domain, in which reference TRBV7-8 and TRBJ2-7 provide the parts outside the CDR3, is GAGVSQSPRYKVAKRGQDVALRCDPISGHVSLFWYQQALGQGPEFLTYFQNEAQLDKSGLPSDRFFAERPEGSVSTLKIQRTQQEDSAVYLCASSLGALRVSGGIYEQYFGPGTRLTVT.

This clonotype was seen only a few times. This may be a read error: a much more frequent sequence differs by one nucleotide. V and J are TRBV10-3 and TRBJ2-3; TRBD2 aligns across 8 bases. With V trimmed by 5 bases and J by 4 bases, 5 bases remained unmatched. The germline gives CDR1 ENHRY, CDR2 SYGVKD. The CDR3 is 14 residues long. CDR3: CAISTPTSADTQYF. As DNA, the CDR3 is TGTGCCATCAGTACCCCGACTAGCGCAGATACGCAGTATTTT.

About this clonotype: This may come from a read error, since a much larger clone is one base off. The J gene is TRBJ1-5, the V gene TRBV29-1, with 10 bases fitting TRBD1. V was pared by 7 bases and J by 4 bases, with 4 bases of the junction left unmatched. The CDR3 is 13 amino acids. The germline gives CDR1 SQVTM, CDR2 ANQGSEA. CDR3 amino acids: CSAGQGRNQPQHF. In DNA form, the CDR3 reads TGCAGCGCGGGACAGGGGAGAAATCAGCCCCAGCATTTT.

This clonotype was counted once. This clone may be a read error of a much larger clone one base away. V is TRBV11-2 and J is TRBJ2-1, with D possibly TRBD2 on 5 matching bases. Germline V gene lookup returns CDR1 SGHAT and CDR2 FQNNGV. This CDR3 has 13 amino acids. With 3 bases removed from V and 7 bases from J, the gap between germline ends came to 10 bases. This CDR3 is CASSFEGENEQFF. CDR3 sequence (DNA): TGTGCCAGCAGCTTTGAGGGAGAGAATGAGCAGTTCTTC.

This clonotype was seen repeatedly, ten times or more. This sequence joins TRBV5-1 and TRBJ2-1; 9 bases match TRBD2. The length of the CDR3 is 16 residues. The V gene's germline CDR1 is SGHRS and CDR2 YFSETQ. The junction had 12 bases not matched to a gene; V was cut back by 4 bases and J by 7 bases. The CDR3 region is CASSPTGGRAGNEQFF. The DNA of the CDR3 is TGCGCCAGCAGCCCTACGGGCGGGAGGGCGGGGAATGAGCAGTTCTTC.

Concerning this clonotype: A much larger clone sits a single nucleotide away, making a read error possible. The V call is TRBV29-1, the J call TRBJ2-7; D call uncertain. The germline V gene has CDR1 SQVTM and CDR2 ANQGSEA. The CDR3 sequence is 15 residues long. Trimming left V 3 bases short and J 2 bases short, with 17 bases between. The CDR3 DNA is TGCAGCGTTGAGGTTTGGACCCGAAGCGCCTACGAGCAGTACTTC. Amino acid sequence: CSVEVWTRSAYEQYF.

A note on this clonotype: Since a far larger clone is one base different, this is likely a read error. The chain uses TRBV7-8 and TRBJ2-1; TRBD1 or TRBD2 may be the D gene (6 bases each). The V gene's germline CDR1 is SGHVS and CDR2 FQNEAQ. CDR3 length: 15 residues. The V end was cut by 5 bases, the J end by 6 bases, with 17 bases between. The CDR3 DNA follows: TGTGCCAGCAGCACCAGGGGAGGCCCCGGCAATGAGCAGTTCTTC. Translation: CASSTRGGPGNEQFF. Filled out from reference TRBV7-8 and TRBJ2-1, the complete variable domain reads GAGVSQSPRYKVAKRGQDVALRCDPISGHVSLFWYQQALGQGPEFLTYFQNEAQLDKSGLPSDRFFAERPEGSVSTLKIQRTQQEDSAVYLCASSTRGGPGNEQFFGPGTRLTVL.

This clonotype has just one count. A much larger clone lies one base from this, so it may be a read error. V and J are TRBV18 and TRBJ2-5; D perhaps matches TRBD1 (6 bases). The V gene's germline CDR1 is KGHSH and CDR2 LQKENI. The CDR3 loop spans 15 amino acids. The V gene lost 5 bases and the J gene lost 5 bases, with 18 bases spanning the gap. In DNA form, the CDR3 reads TGTGCCAGCTCATCGCTGGGGGCCCTGTTGGAGACCCAGTACTTC. Encoded protein: CASSSLGALLETQYF.